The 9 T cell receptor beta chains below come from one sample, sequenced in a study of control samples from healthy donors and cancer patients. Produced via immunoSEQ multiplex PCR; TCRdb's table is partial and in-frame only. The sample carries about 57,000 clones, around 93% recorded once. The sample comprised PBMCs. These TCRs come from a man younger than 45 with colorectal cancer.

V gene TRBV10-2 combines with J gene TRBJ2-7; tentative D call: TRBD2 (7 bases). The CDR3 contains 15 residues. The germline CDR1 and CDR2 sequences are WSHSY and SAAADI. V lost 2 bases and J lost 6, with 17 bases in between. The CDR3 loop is CASSEGGGARREQYF. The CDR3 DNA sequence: TGCGCCAGCAGTGAGGGTGGGGGGGCTCGGCGCGAGCAGTACTTC.

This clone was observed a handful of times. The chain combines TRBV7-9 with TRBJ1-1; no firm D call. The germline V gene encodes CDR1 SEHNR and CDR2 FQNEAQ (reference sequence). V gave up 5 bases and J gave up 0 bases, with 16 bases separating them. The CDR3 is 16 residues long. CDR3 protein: CASSPPTRAVNTEAFF. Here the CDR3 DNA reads TGTGCCAGCAGCCCCCCCACCCGGGCGGTGAACACTGAAGCTTTCTTT. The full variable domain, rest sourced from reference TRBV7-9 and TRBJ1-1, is DTGVSQNPRHKITKRGQNVTFRCDPISEHNRLYWYRQTLGQGPEFLTYFQNEAQLEKSRLLSDRFSAERPKGSFSTLEIQRTEQGDSAMYLCASSPPTRAVNTEAFFGQGTRLTVV.

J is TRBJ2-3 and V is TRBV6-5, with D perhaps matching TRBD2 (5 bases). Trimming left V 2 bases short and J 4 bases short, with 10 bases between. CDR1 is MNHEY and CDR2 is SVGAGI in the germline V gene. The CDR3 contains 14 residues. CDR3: CASSYGQEADTQYF. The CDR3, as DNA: TGTGCCAGCAGTTACGGCCAGGAGGCAGATACGCAGTATTTT.

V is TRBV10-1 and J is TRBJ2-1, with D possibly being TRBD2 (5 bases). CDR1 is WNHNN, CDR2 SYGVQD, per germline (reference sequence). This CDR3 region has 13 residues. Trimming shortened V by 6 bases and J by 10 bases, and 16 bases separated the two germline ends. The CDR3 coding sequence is TGCGCCAGCAGCCCGCCGGGGATGATGGAGCAGTTCTTC. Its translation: CASSPPGMMEQFF.

The CDR3 region is CSVVATDTQYF. In DNA form, the CDR3 reads TGCAGCGTTGTGGCCACAGATACGCAGTATTTT. The chain links TRBV29-1 to TRBJ2-3, with no clear D. Germline V gives CDR1 SQVTM, CDR2 ANQGSEA. Trimming removed 4 bases from V and 2 bases from J, with 4 bases in between. CDR3 length: 11 amino acids.

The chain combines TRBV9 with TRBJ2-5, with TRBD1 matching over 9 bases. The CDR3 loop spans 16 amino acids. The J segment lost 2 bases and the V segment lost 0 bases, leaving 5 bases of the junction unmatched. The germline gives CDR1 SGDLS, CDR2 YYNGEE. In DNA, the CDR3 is TGTGCCAGCAGCGTAGCTACCGGGACAGGGCAAGAGACCCAGTACTTC. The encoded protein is CASSVATGTGQETQYF. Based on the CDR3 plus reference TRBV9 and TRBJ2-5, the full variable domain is DSGVTQTPKHLITATGQRVTLRCSPRSGDLSVYWYQQSLDQGLQFLIQYYNGEERAKGNILERFSAQQFPDLHSELNLSSLELGDSALYFCASSVATGTGQETQYFGPGTRLLVL.

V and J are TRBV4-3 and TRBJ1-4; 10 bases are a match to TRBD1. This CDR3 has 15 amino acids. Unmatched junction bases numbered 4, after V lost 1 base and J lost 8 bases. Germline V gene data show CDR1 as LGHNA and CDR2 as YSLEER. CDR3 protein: CASSQGQGAGEKLFF. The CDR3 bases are TGCGCCAGCAGCCAAGGACAGGGGGCAGGGGAAAAACTGTTTTTT.

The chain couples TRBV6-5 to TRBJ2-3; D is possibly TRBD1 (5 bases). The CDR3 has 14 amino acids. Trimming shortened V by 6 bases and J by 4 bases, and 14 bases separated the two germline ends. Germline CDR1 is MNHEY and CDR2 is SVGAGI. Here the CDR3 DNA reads TGTGCCAGCAGCCCAGATTGGGGCGCAGATACGCAGTATTTT. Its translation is CASSPDWGADTQYF.

The CDR3 sequence: CASGDRGYTDTQYF. In DNA form, the CDR3 reads TGTGCCAGCGGGGACAGGGGTTACACAGATACGCAGTATTTT. The V and J genes are TRBV19 and TRBJ2-3; 10 bases agree with TRBD1. Germline V CDR1 and CDR2: LNHDA, SQIVND (reference sequence). The ends lost 9 bases at V and 2 bases at J; junction bases unmatched: 5. The CDR3 loop spans 14 amino acids.